This T cell receptor beta chain was retrieved from a study of HIV-infected children after antiretroviral therapy interruption. Findings of the study overall: Some non-naive CD45RA+ T cells might be present among sorted naive cells.

As for this clonotype: Its antigen remains unknown.

Treatment specified: PENTA 11 planned treatment interruption arm or continuous ART arm. CDR1 and CDR2 from the germline V gene are SEHNR and FQNEAQ (reference sequence). V trimming: 5 bases; J trimming: 2 bases; junction bases outside the gene matches: 6. This CDR3 is built from 15 residues. The TCR library was built from RNA with a 3' RACE protocol and unique molecular identifiers. One entry per CDR3 protein results from TCRdb running MiXCR on the 3' RACE reads. The sample has about 15,000 distinct CDR3 sequences, more than 3% seen once. This sample comprised CD45RA+ CD4+ T cells from PBMCs, obtained from a donor given antiretroviral therapy, either interrupted or continuous. Regarding subset: naive CD4+ CD45RA+ CD45RO- T cells. The sequence derives from a child between 2 and 17 years old with HIV. This sequence joins TRBV7-9 and TRBJ2-7; 10 bases are shared with TRBD1. The DNA for the CDR3 is TGTGCCAGCAGCCCGCCCGGGACAGGGGCCTACGAGCAGTACTTC. It codes for CASSPPGTGAYEQYF.